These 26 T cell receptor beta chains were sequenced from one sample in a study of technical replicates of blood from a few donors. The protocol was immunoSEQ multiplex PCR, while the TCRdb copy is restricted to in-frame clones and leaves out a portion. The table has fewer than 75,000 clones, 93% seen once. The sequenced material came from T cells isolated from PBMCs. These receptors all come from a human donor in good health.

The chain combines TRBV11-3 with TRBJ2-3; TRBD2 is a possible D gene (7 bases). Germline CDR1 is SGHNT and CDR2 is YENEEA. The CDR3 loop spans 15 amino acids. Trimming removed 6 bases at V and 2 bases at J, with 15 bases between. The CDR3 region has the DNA TGTGCCAGCAGACGGAGGGGGGGCCCCACAGATACGCAGTATTTT. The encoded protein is CASRRRGGPTDTQYF.

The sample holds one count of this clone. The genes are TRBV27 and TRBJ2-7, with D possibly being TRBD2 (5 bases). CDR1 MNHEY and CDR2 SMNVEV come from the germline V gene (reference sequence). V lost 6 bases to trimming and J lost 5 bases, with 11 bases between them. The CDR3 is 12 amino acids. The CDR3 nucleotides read TGTGCCAGCAGCAGGACTTTAAACGAGCAGTACTTC. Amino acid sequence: CASSRTLNEQYF.

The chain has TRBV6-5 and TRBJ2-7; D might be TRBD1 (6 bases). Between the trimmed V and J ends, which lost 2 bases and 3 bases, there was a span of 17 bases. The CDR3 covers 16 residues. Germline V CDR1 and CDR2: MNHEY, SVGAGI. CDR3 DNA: TGTGCCAGCAGTTACGGGTTGGCAGGGGCTAACTACGAGCAGTACTTC. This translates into CASSYGLAGANYEQYF.

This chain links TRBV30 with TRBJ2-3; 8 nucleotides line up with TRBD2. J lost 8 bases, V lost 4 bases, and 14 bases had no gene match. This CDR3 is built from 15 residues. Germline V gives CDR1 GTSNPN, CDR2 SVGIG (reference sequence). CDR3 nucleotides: TGTGCCTGGAACGGGGGGGCTGGTCAGTACGTTACGCAGTATTTT. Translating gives CAWNGGAGQYVTQYF. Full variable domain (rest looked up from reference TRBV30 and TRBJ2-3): SQTIHQWPATLVQPVGSPLSLECTVEGTSNPNLYWYRQAAGRGLQLLFYSVGIGQISSEVPQNLSASRPQDRQFILSSKKLLLSDSGFYLCAWNGGAGQYVTQYFGPGTRLTVL.

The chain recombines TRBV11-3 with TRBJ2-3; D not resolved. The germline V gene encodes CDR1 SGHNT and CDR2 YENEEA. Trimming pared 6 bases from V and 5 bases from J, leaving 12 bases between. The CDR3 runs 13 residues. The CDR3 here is CASSLGAGDTQYF. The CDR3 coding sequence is TGTGCCAGCAGTCTGGGCGCCGGAGATACGCAGTATTTT.

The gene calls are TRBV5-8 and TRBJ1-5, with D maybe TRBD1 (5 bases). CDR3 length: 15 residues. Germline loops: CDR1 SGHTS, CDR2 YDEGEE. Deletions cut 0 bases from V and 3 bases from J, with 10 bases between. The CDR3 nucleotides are TGTGCCAGCAGCTTGGAAGCAGGGTACAATCAGCCCCAGCATTTT. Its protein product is CASSLEAGYNQPQHF.

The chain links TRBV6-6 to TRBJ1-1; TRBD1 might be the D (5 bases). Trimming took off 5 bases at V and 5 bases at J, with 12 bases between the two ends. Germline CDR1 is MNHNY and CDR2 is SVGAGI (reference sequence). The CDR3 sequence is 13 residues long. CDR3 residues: CASSPGVATEAFF. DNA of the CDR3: TGTGCCAGCAGTCCGGGGGTTGCGACTGAAGCTTTCTTT.

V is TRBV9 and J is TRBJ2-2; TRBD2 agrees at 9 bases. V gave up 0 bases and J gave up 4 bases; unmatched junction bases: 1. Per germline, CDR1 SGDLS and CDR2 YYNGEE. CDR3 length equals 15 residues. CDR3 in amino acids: CASSVVAGATGELFF. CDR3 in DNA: TGTGCCAGCAGCGTAGTAGCGGGGGCCACCGGGGAGCTGTTTTTT.

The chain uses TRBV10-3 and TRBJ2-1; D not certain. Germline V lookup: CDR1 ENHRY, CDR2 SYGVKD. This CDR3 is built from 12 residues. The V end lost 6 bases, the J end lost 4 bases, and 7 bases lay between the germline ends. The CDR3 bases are TGTGCCATCAGCGCCGGGTACAATGAGCAGTTCTTC. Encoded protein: CAISAGYNEQFF.

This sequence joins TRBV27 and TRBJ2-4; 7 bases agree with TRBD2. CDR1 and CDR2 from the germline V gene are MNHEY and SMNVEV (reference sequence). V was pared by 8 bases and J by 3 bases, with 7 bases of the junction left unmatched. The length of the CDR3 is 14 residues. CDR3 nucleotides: TGTGCCAGCTGGGGGGGGTGGGTCAAAAACATTCAGTACTTC. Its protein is CASWGGWVKNIQYF.

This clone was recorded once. CDR3 in amino acids: CAISESMNPELFPRTEAFF. The CDR3 DNA reads TGTGCCATCAGTGAGTCGATGAATCCGGAACTATTCCCTAGGACTGAAGCTTTCTTT. The chain joins TRBV10-3 to TRBJ1-1; D uncertain. V was trimmed by 0 bases and J by 5 bases, leaving 25 bases between them. Germline V gene data show CDR1 as ENHRY and CDR2 as SYGVKD. CDR3 length equals 19 residues.

As DNA, the CDR3 is TGTGCCAGCAGACGGAAGTGGACAGGGGATAATGAAAAACTGTTTTTT. Its protein product is CASRRKWTGDNEKLFF. The chain employs TRBV6-6 and TRBJ1-4, with TRBD1 matching over 9 bases. The CDR3 sequence is 16 residues long. Germline V lookup: CDR1 MNHNY, CDR2 SVGAGI (reference sequence). The trim removed 6 bases at V and 4 bases at J, leaving 9 bases unmatched.

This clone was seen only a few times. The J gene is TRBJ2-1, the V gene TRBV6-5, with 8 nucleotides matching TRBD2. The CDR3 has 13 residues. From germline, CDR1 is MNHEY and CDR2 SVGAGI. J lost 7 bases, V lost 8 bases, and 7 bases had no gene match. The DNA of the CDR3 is TGTGCCAGCGGCGGGAGGCGGGGGAATGAGCAGTTCTTC. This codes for CASGGRRGNEQFF.

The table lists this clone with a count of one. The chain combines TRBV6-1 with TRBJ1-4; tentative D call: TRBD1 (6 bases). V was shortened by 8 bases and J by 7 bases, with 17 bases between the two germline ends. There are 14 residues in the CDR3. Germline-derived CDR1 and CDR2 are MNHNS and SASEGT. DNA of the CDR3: TGTGCCAGCTCAAGCTCGGGGGGGGCTGAAAAACTGTTTTTT. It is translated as CASSSSGGAEKLFF.

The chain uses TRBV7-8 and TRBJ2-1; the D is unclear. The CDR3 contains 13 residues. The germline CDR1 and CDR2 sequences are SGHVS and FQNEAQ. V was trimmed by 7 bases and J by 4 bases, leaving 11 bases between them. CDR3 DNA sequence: TGTGCCAGCACTCAAACTACGTACAATGAGCAGTTCTTC. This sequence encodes CASTQTTYNEQFF.

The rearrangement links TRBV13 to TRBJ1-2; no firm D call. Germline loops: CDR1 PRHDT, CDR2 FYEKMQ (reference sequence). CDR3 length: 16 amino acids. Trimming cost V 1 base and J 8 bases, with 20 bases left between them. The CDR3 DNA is TGTGCCAGCAGCTTAGAAAAGTCGTTGAGGCACCTGGGCTACACCTTC. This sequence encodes CASSLEKSLRHLGYTF.

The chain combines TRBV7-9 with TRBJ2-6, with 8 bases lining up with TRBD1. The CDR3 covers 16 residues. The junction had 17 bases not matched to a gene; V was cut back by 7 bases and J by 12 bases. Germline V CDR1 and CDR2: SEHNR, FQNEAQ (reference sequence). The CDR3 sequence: CASILSSLDRVSVLTF. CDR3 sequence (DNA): TGTGCCAGCATCCTATCCAGCTTGGACAGGGTCAGCGTCCTGACTTTC.

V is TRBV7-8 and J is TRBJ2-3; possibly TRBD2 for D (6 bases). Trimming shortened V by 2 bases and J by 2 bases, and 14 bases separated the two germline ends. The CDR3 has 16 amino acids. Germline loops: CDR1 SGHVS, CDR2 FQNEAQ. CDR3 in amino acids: CASSLRWPGVTDTQYF. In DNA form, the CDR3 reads TGTGCCAGCAGCTTAAGGTGGCCGGGAGTCACAGATACGCAGTATTTT.

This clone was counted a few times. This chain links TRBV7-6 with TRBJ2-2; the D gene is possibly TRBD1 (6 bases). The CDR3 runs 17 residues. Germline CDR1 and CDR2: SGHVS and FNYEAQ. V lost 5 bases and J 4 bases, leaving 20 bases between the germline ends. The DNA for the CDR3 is TGTGCCAGCAGCATTACCCCAACAGGGTTAGTCACCGGGGAGCTGTTTTTT. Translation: CASSITPTGLVTGELFF.

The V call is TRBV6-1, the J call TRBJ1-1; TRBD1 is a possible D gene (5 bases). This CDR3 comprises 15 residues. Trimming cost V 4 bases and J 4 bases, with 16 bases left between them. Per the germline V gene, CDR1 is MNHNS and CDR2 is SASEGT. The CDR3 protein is CASSAGRAGSTEAFF. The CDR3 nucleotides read TGTGCCAGCAGTGCTGGCAGGGCGGGGAGCACTGAAGCTTTCTTT.

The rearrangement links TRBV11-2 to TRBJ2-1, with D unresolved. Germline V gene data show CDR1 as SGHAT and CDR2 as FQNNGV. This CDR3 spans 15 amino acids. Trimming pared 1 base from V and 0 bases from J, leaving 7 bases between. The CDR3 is CASSLAFSSYNEQFF. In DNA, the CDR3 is TGTGCCAGCAGCTTAGCCTTTAGCTCCTACAATGAGCAGTTCTTC.

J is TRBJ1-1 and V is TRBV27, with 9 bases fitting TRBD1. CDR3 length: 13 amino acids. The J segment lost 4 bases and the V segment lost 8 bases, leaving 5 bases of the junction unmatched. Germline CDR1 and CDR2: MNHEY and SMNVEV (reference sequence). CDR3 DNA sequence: TGTGCCAGCGGGTTGACAGGGGGCACTGAAGCTTTCTTT. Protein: CASGLTGGTEAFF.

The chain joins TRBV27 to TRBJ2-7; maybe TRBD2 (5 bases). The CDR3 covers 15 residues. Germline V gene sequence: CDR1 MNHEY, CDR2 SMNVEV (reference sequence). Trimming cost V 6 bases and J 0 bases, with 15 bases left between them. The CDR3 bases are TGTGCCAGCAGAGCCAGCGGCCGGGGCTCCTACGAGCAGTACTTC. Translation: CASRASGRGSYEQYF.

CDR3 sequence (DNA): TGTGCCAGCAGCTTCTTCGGACAGGGGGATCAGCCCCAGCATTTT. Translating it yields CASSFFGQGDQPQHF. The V and J genes are TRBV7-9 and TRBJ1-5; 10 positions agree with TRBD1. Germline V gene lookup returns CDR1 SEHNR and CDR2 FQNEAQ (reference sequence). The CDR3 runs to 15 residues. Unmatched junction bases numbered 4, after V lost 3 bases and J lost 5 bases.

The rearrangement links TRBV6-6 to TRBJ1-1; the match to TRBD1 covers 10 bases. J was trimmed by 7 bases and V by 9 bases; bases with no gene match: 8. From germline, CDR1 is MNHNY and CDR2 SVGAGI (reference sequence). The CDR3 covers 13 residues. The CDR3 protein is CASTGQGVNEAFF. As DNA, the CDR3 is TGTGCCAGTACCGGACAGGGGGTTAATGAAGCTTTCTTT.

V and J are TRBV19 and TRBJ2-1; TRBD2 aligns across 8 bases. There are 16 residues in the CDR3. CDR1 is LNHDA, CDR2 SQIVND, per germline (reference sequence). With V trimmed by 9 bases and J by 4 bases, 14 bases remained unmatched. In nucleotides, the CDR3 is TGTGCCAGCCTCAAACCCCTAGCGGGTGGGTACAATGAGCAGTTCTTC. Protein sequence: CASLKPLAGGYNEQFF.